A selection of T cell receptor beta chains follows, all from one sample in a study of cytomegalovirus exposure and HLA in healthy donors. Data came from immunoSEQ multiplex PCR; TCRdb stores just in-frame clones and leaves some out. In the table there are about 97,000 clones, less than 85% of which are singletons. Specimen: PBMCs. Receptors were obtained from a man aged 35-49 years in good health and CMV-seronegative. CDR3s include the opening cysteine and the closing phenylalanine or tryptophan. D genes are given only for firm matches. Expanded clones get a size class; other rows say once, few or many, or leave the size out.

D: NA; J: TRBJ1-2; size: NA; V: TRBV19; length: 15; CDR3: CASSIVSEANYGYTF; DNA: TGTGCCAGTAGTATAGTTTCCGAGGCTAACTATGGCTACACCTTC
D: TRBD1; J: TRBJ2-7; size: NA; V: TRBV7-3; length: 13; CDR3: CASSFGTGLQQYF; DNA: TGTGCCAGCAGCTTTGGGACAGGGTTGCAGCAGTACTTC
D: NA; J: TRBJ2-3; size: NA; V: TRBV5-1; length: 15; CDR3: CASSLLGTSTDTQYF; DNA: TGCGCCAGCAGCTTGCTAGGTACTAGCACAGATACGCAGTATTTT
D: TRBD2; J: TRBJ2-3; size: NA; V: TRBV9; length: 16; CDR3: CASSGSGDYRTDTQYF; DNA: TGTGCCAGCAGCGGTAGCGGGGACTACCGCACAGATACGCAGTATTTT
D: TRBD1; J: TRBJ1-6; size: NA; V: TRBV29-1; length: 14; CDR3: CSVKTGEVDSPPHF; DNA: TGCAGCGTTAAGACAGGGGAGGTGGATTCACCCCCCCACTTT
D: NA; J: TRBJ2-2; size: few; V: TRBV7-6; length: 14; CDR3: CASSPVSNTGELFF; DNA: TGTGCCAGCAGCCCCGTTTCGAACACCGGGGAGCTGTTTTTT
D: NA; J: TRBJ2-3; size: once; V: TRBV5-4; length: 13; CDR3: CASSLAGTDTQYF; DNA: TGTGCCAGCAGCTTGGCCGGCACAGATACGCAGTATTTT
D: NA; J: TRBJ1-6; size: NA; V: TRBV19; length: 15; CDR3: CASMGRRINNSPLHF; DNA: TGTGCCAGTATGGGCAGACGGATCAATAATTCACCCCTCCACTTT
D: NA; J: TRBJ2-6; size: NA; V: TRBV10-3; length: 14; CDR3: CAISNSSGANVLTF; DNA: TGTGCCATCAGTAACAGCTCTGGGGCCAACGTCCTGACTTTC
D: NA; J: TRBJ2-5; size: NA; V: TRBV11-2; length: 13; CDR3: CASTARQQETQYF; DNA: TGTGCCAGCACCGCGCGACAGCAAGAGACCCAGTACTTC
D: NA; J: TRBJ2-7; size: once; V: TRBV6-6; length: 12; CDR3: CASSGGSYEQYF; DNA: TGTGCCAGCAGCGGCGGCAGCTACGAGCAGTACTTC
D: NA; J: TRBJ2-7; size: NA; V: TRBV7-7; length: 13; CDR3: CASSPFGSYEQYF; DNA: TGTGCTAGCAGCCCATTTGGGAGCTACGAGCAGTACTTC
D: NA; J: TRBJ2-1; size: few; V: TRBV9; length: 12; CDR3: CASSVSGDEQFF; DNA: TGTGCCAGCAGCGTATCCGGGGATGAGCAGTTCTTC
D: NA; J: TRBJ1-3; size: NA; V: TRBV13; length: 16; CDR3: CASSGGGSLSGNTIYF; DNA: TGTGCCAGCAGCGGGGGGGGCTCACTCTCTGGAAACACCATATATTTT
D: TRBD2; J: TRBJ2-7; size: NA; V: TRBV27; length: 15; CDR3: CASSQLAGGIYEQYF; DNA: TGTGCCAGCAGTCAACTAGCGGGGGGTATATACGAGCAGTACTTC
D: NA; J: TRBJ2-2; size: NA; V: TRBV4-3; length: 19; CDR3: CASSQDTGSRTIATGELFF; DNA: TGCGCCAGCAGCCAAGATACAGGCTCCCGGACGATTGCCACCGGGGAGCTGTTTTTT
D: NA; J: TRBJ1-1; size: NA; V: TRBV2; length: 13; CDR3: CASSLDRRTEAFF; DNA: TGTGCCAGCAGTCTTGACAGACGCACTGAAGCTTTCTTT